Following are 7 T cell receptor beta chains from one sample sequenced in a study of blood T cell repertoires in COVID-19. Sequencing was performed with immunoSEQ multiplex PCR; in TCRdb, only in-frame clones are kept and a portion is missing. The sample shows hundreds of thousands of clones, approximately 78% of them seen only once. Sequences were obtained from PBMCs or T cells enriched from blood (not recorded which). Receptors originate from a middle-aged man who had been exposed to COVID-19.

This clone occurred a few times. The V and J genes are TRBV11-2 and TRBJ1-3, with D perhaps matching TRBD1 (5 bases). Germline lookup yields CDR1 SGHAT and CDR2 FQNNGV. Trimming cost V 5 bases and J 0 bases, with 14 bases left between them. The CDR3 has 16 residues. The CDR3 coding sequence is TGTGCCAGCAGCGGTTGGGGGGTGATCTCTGGAAACACCATATATTTT. Protein product: CASSGWGVISGNTIYF.

The J gene is TRBJ2-3, the V gene TRBV5-1, with 7 bases aligning to TRBD2. V lost 2 bases, J lost 4 bases, and 10 bases stayed unmatched. CDR3 length equals 16 residues. Looked up from germline, CDR1 is SGHRS and CDR2 is YFSETQ. This CDR3 reads CASSLKQTSVADTQYF. For the CDR3, the DNA is TGCGCCAGCAGCTTAAAGCAAACTAGCGTGGCAGATACGCAGTATTTT.

CDR3 coding DNA: TGTGCCAGCAGCTTGGAGATGTGGGGCCGGGTAAGCAATCAGCCCCAGCATTTT. It specifies CASSLEMWGRVSNQPQHF. The chain combines TRBV5-8 with TRBJ1-5, with D perhaps TRBD1 (5 bases). Looked up from germline, CDR1 is SGHTS and CDR2 is YDEGEE. Deletions cut 0 bases from V and 1 base from J, with 17 bases between. This CDR3 contains 18 residues. The variable domain in full, with the rest retrieved from reference TRBV5-8 and TRBJ1-5, is EAGVTQSPTHLIKTRGQQATLRCSPISGHTSVYWYQQALGLGLQFLLWYDEGEERNRGNFPPRFSGRQFPNYSSELNVNALELEDSALYLCASSLEMWGRVSNQPQHFGDGTRLSIL.

This rearrangement joins TRBV5-1 to TRBJ2-3; D is perhaps TRBD2 (5 bases). Between the trimmed V and J ends, which lost 0 bases and 4 bases, there was a span of 15 bases. The CDR3 length is 16 residues. In germline, CDR1 is SGHRS, CDR2 YFSETQ. The CDR3 DNA reads as TGCGCCAGCAGCTTGGATGGACTTTGGGCGGCAGATACGCAGTATTTT. It yields the protein CASSLDGLWAADTQYF.

CDR3 in amino acids: CASSPVPGALGQPQHF. The CDR3 DNA follows: TGTGCCAGCTCACCAGTTCCAGGGGCGCTCGGTCAGCCCCAGCATTTT. This sequence joins TRBV18 and TRBJ1-5; weak D call: TRBD1 (6 bases). The CDR3 totals 16 residues. Germline lookup yields CDR1 KGHSH and CDR2 LQKENI. V was trimmed by 2 bases and J by 6 bases, leaving 17 bases between them.

The rearrangement joins TRBV24-1 to TRBJ2-7; maybe TRBD2 (6 bases). Trimming stripped 4 bases from V and 2 bases from J, with 14 bases between. Germline values: CDR1 KGHDR, CDR2 SFDVKD. This CDR3 is 15 amino acids long. CDR3 bases: TGTGCCACCAGTGACCCGGAAGGAGGGCCCTACGAGCAGTACTTC. Its protein product is CATSDPEGGPYEQYF.

The chain is built from TRBV6-5 and TRBJ2-7; perhaps TRBD1 as D (7 bases). The ends were cut back, 10 bases at V and 6 bases at J, with 16 bases in the middle. This CDR3 is 12 amino acids long. From germline, CDR1 is MNHEY and CDR2 SVGAGI. CDR3 DNA sequence: TGTGCCACCTACAGGGGAGGCCGCGAGCAGTACTTC. Translation: CATYRGGREQYF.